The rows below give T cell receptor beta chains drawn from one sample of a study of blood T cell repertoires in COVID-19. Repertoires were generated with immunoSEQ multiplex PCR, while TCRdb's copy carries only in-frame clones and drops some. The sample gives roughly 81,000 clones, about 83% of which show up once; about 42% is in the top ten. The sample was peripheral blood. Source of these receptors: an elderly man with active or convalescent COVID-19. The CDR3 runs from the conserved cysteine through the conserved F or W. Only some rows state a clone size, as once, few, many or a class for expanded clones.

clone_size v_call cdr3_aa
NA TRBV5-1 CASIWGDPYEQYF
NA TRBV5-6 CASSAGTSLADTQYF
NA TRBV4-3 CASSQGGGGAVQYF
NA TRBV7-2 CASSLWERSEQYF
NA TRBV7-6 CASSSGTGNSPLHF
once TRBV11-2 CASSLGLGGAGGIDTQYF
NA TRBV4-1 CASSRYSSGANVLTF
few TRBV4-1 CASSLQTGGSGNTIYF
NA TRBV7-3 CASSFSGLETQYF
NA TRBV30 CACLLSGTKETQYF
NA TRBV27 CASSSPDSSYNEQFF
NA TRBV4-2 CASSQDEPLVTEAFF
NA TRBV28 CASSLWGSGKEADTQYF
NA TRBV7-9 CASPPRREGGDGYTF
NA TRBV12-3/TRBV12-4 CASSIEAGEKLFF
NA TRBV25-1 CASSVSRTGELFF
NA TRBV19 CASSIGGGLGTEAFF
once TRBV2 CASIVGSAGNTIYF
NA TRBV5-4 CASSPRQGNEQYF
NA TRBV7-3 CASGTRGSRINEQFF
NA TRBV10-3 CAISDGERSPLHF
NA TRBV27 CASSFTGGVPGYTF